This T cell receptor (beta chain) was recovered during a study of blood T cell repertoires in COVID-19. Authors' data handling: Reference gene primer amplification gave estimated nucleated cell counts. Using immunoSEQ multiplex PCR, the repertoire was profiled, and TCRdb retains in-frame clones only, with some absent. For V, J and clone size, that table is used; D and trimming come from the DNA. The repertoire holds tens of thousands of clones, around 91% seen once, with 5% to 6.5% in the top ten. V was clipped by 5 bases and J by 2 bases; unmatched bases: 6. The CDR3 length is 16 residues. The germline V gene encodes CDR1 SGHVS and CDR2 FNYEAQ.

This TCR was sampled from a man in his fifties with acute or convalescent COVID-19. The sequencing input was peripheral blood. V is TRBV7-6 and J is TRBJ2-7; 13 positions match TRBD2. The CDR3 spells CASSVGLAGAPYEQYF. The CDR3 nucleotides are TGTGCCAGCAGCGTCGGACTAGCGGGAGCGCCCTACGAGCAGTACTTC. The full variable domain, rest sourced from reference TRBV7-6 and TRBJ2-7, is GAGVSQSPRYKVTKRGQDVALRCDPISGHVSLYWYRQALGQGPEFLTYFNYEAQQDKSGLPNDRFSAERPEGSISTLTIQRTEQRDSAMYRCASSVGLAGAPYEQYFGPGTRLTVT.